This T cell receptor (beta chain) was captured in a study of control samples from healthy donors and cancer patients. The table came from immunoSEQ multiplex PCR; TCRdb's copy has only in-frame clones and leaves some out. The data contain 150,000 to 200,000 clones, around 89% of them singletons. There are 17 residues in the CDR3. The germline CDR1 and CDR2 sequences are SGHTA and FQGTGA. Deletions cut 3 bases from V and 6 bases from J, with 20 bases between. The J gene is TRBJ2-2, the V gene TRBV7-3; D is possibly TRBD2 (5 bases). The sample taken for sequencing was blood. The source of this sequence is a woman between 50 and 59 years old in good health. The CDR3 loop reads CASSFGFGEPLPGELFF. The CDR3 region has the DNA TGTGCCAGCAGCTTCGGGTTCGGGGAACCCCTCCCCGGGGAGCTGTTTTTT.